This TCR beta chain is from a study of early stage breast cancer tumors. Clones were read by immunoSEQ multiplex PCR, and TCRdb kept only the in-frame ones, dropping some. The table includes tens of thousands of clones, roughly four fifths detected once. Points on this clone: What it recognizes is unknown.

The CDR3 has 18 residues. Germline V gene lookup returns CDR1 ENHRY and CDR2 SYGVKD. V was pared by 4 bases and J by 6 bases, with 21 bases of the junction left unmatched. Study observations and caveats: Compared with adjacent normal breast, tumors showed about 2.5-fold denser, more clonal T cells.

J is TRBJ2-7 and V is TRBV10-3, with 7 bases identical to TRBD1. Sequencing input: blood. The sequence was collected from a person in their 40s with breast cancer. The CDR3 nucleotides read TGTGCCATCAGTGCAGACAGGGCGCGCGCGTTCAGTTGGGGCGAGCAGTACTTC. Amino acids: CAISADRARAFSWGEQYF.